These 30 T cell receptor beta chains came from one sample sequenced in a study of graft-versus-host responses after intestinal transplantation. Antigens for these TCRs are unknown. TCRdb keeps only in-frame clones here, not all; method: immunoSEQ multiplex PCR. Of around 110,000 clones in the sample, 90% were seen once. The starting material was unstimulated CD4+ T cells sorted from spleen or lymph node cells, obtained before intestinal transplant. The source of these receptors is a human donor who received an intestinal transplant.

V is TRBV2 and J is TRBJ2-7; no clear D. Germline-derived CDR1 and CDR2 are SNHLY and FYNNEI. CDR3 length: 13 amino acids. V was shortened by 1 base and J by 6 bases, with 10 bases between the two germline ends. This chain's CDR3 is CASSEESGSEQYF. In nucleotides, the CDR3 is TGTGCCAGCAGTGAAGAGTCCGGGTCCGAGCAGTACTTC. Full variable domain (remainder filled in from reference TRBV2 and TRBJ2-7): EPEVTQTPSHQVTQMGQEVILRCVPISNHLYFYWYRQILGQKVEFLVSFYNNEISEKSEIFDDQFSVERPDGSNFTLKIRSTKLEDSAMYFCASSEESGSEQYFGPGTRLTVT.

The V gene is TRBV28, the J gene TRBJ2-3; D might be TRBD1 (6 bases). CDR3 length equals 15 residues. Per germline, CDR1 MDHEN and CDR2 SYDVKM. V dropped 7 bases and J dropped 0 bases, with 14 bases sitting between them. CDR3 coding DNA: TGTGCCAGCAACTCCGACAGGTCTAGCACAGATACGCAGTATTTT. This gives the protein CASNSDRSSTDTQYF.

This chain links TRBV4-3 with TRBJ1-1; D not certain. Germline CDR1 and CDR2: LGHNA and YSLEER. The CDR3 has 14 residues. Between the trimmed V and J ends, which lost 0 bases and 2 bases, there was a span of 7 bases. CDR3 DNA: TGCGCCAGCAGCCAAGAGGCGGCTAACACTGAAGCTTTCTTT. It yields the protein CASSQEAANTEAFF.

This clone was recorded once. The rearrangement uses TRBV7-3 and TRBJ2-7; 7 bases align to TRBD2. CDR1 and CDR2 (germline): SGHTA, FQGTGA. The CDR3 length is 15 residues. The junction had 14 bases not matched to a gene; V was cut back by 5 bases and J by 7 bases. The CDR3 nucleotides read TGTGCCAGCAGCCCATTCGTCCGGGGGGTTGGGGAGCAGTACTTC. Amino acid sequence: CASSPFVRGVGEQYF. Drawing the rest from reference TRBV7-3 and TRBJ2-7, the complete variable domain is GAGVSQTPSNKVTEKGKYVELRCDPISGHTALYWYRQSLGQGPEFLIYFQGTGAADDSGLPNDRFFAVRPEGSVSTLKIQRTERGDSAVYLCASSPFVRGVGEQYFGPGTRLTVT.

CDR3 sequence reads: CSARATYEQYF. The CDR3 DNA follows: TGCAGTGCTAGAGCGACTTACGAGCAGTACTTC. The rearrangement uses TRBV20-1 and TRBJ2-5; D remains ambiguous. The J call may be wrong; the DNA end is better matched by TRBJ2-7. CDR3 length equals 11 residues. Germline lookup yields CDR1 DFQATT and CDR2 SNEGSKA (reference sequence).

This sequence joins TRBV5-1 and TRBJ1-2; D is ambiguous. The CDR3 extends over 14 amino acids. V was shortened by 0 bases and J by 4 bases, with 10 bases between the two germline ends. The germline V gene has CDR1 SGHRS and CDR2 YFSETQ. The CDR3 sequence is CASSLEGASYGYTF. As DNA, the CDR3 is TGCGCCAGCAGCTTGGAGGGAGCCTCCTATGGCTACACCTTC.

J is TRBJ1-3 and V is TRBV7-6; 7 bases are shared with TRBD1. The CDR3 spans 13 residues. Per germline, CDR1 SGHVS and CDR2 FNYEAQ. With 11 bases clipped from V and 2 bases from J, the junction kept 6 bases outside the gene matches. CDR3 region: CAAADRAGNTIYF. The CDR3 DNA sequence: TGTGCCGCGGCTGACAGGGCTGGAAACACCATATATTTT. The variable domain in full, with the rest retrieved from reference TRBV7-6 and TRBJ1-3, is GAGVSQSPRYKVTKRGQDVALRCDPISGHVSLYWYRQALGQGPEFLTYFNYEAQQDKSGLPNDRFSAERPEGSISTLTIQRTEQRDSAMYRCAAADRAGNTIYFGEGSWLTVV.

The rearrangement uses TRBV4-3 and TRBJ2-3, with D hard to call. The CDR3 is made up of 15 amino acids. Germline-derived CDR1 and CDR2 are LGHNA and YSLEER. Trimming cost V 0 bases and J 2 bases, with 9 bases left between them. CDR3 loop: CASSQEASHTDTQYF. CDR3 nucleotides: TGCGCCAGCAGCCAAGAAGCGAGCCACACAGATACGCAGTATTTT.

The chain combines TRBV11-3 with TRBJ2-3, with D possibly TRBD2 on 7 matching bases. Germline assignment: CDR1 SGHNT and CDR2 YENEEA. V lost 5 bases, J lost 2 bases, and 11 bases lay in between. The CDR3 consists of 14 residues. Here the CDR3 DNA reads TGTGCCAGCAGCCGAGGGGGGGACACAGATACGCAGTATTTT. Encoded protein: CASSRGGDTDTQYF.

The chain combines TRBV27 with TRBJ1-2; 11 positions agree with TRBD1. The germline CDR1 and CDR2 sequences are MNHEY and SMNVEV (reference sequence). The CDR3 has 11 amino acids. V lost 9 bases, J lost 7 bases, and 1 base stayed unmatched. The CDR3 loop is CARGTGGGYTF. The CDR3 DNA reads TGTGCCAGGGGGACAGGGGGTGGCTACACCTTC.

The chain joins TRBV9 to TRBJ1-1; the D is unclear. V lost 0 bases, J lost 0 bases, and 9 bases lay in between. This CDR3 has 15 residues. The germline V gene has CDR1 SGDLS and CDR2 YYNGEE. The CDR3 is CASSVAPGLNTEAFF. CDR3 DNA sequence: TGTGCCAGCAGCGTAGCGCCGGGATTGAACACTGAAGCTTTCTTT.

This clone has more than one count but fewer than ten. This sequence joins TRBV30 and TRBJ1-3; D remains ambiguous. V was clipped by 5 bases and J by 5 bases, with 7 bases between them. CDR1 GTSNPN and CDR2 SVGIG come from the germline V gene (reference sequence). The CDR3 loop spans 11 amino acids. The CDR3 region is CAWSVRNTIYF. The CDR3 nucleotides read TGTGCCTGGTCGGTGCGAAACACCATATATTTT.

This clone was seen a handful of times. The chain links TRBV2 to TRBJ1-4; no clear D. Trimming removed 7 bases from V and 8 bases from J, with 14 bases in between. The CDR3 extends over 13 amino acids. Germline lookup yields CDR1 SNHLY and CDR2 FYNNEI. CDR3 amino acids: CASTAQLREKLFF. CDR3 bases: TGTGCCAGCACCGCGCAACTTCGGGAAAAACTGTTTTTT. The entire variable domain, with the rest obtained from reference TRBV2 and TRBJ1-4, is as follows: EPEVTQTPSHQVTQMGQEVILRCVPISNHLYFYWYRQILGQKVEFLVSFYNNEISEKSEIFDDQFSVERPDGSNFTLKIRSTKLEDSAMYFCASTAQLREKLFFGSGTQLSVL.

The chain couples TRBV28 to TRBJ2-7; the match to TRBD2 covers 10 bases. The CDR3 length is 15 residues. Germline trimming cut 6 bases from V and 2 bases from J; bases unmatched to any gene: 7. CDR1 MDHEN and CDR2 SYDVKM come from the germline V gene. The CDR3 nucleotides are TGTGCCAGCAGCCAGTCCAGCGGGAGGGCCTACGAGCAGTACTTC. It yields the protein CASSQSSGRAYEQYF.

CDR3 amino acids: CATRETQYF. CDR3 nucleotides: TGTGCCACCCGGGAGACCCAGTACTTC. V usage is TRBV6-5 and J usage is TRBJ2-5; D gene uncertain. The CDR3 covers 9 residues. The germline gives CDR1 MNHEY, CDR2 SVGAGI. V gave up 10 bases and J gave up 5 bases, with 5 bases separating them.

V is TRBV5-6 and J is TRBJ2-5; TRBD1 agrees at 7 bases. The germline V gene encodes CDR1 SGHDT and CDR2 YYEEEE. V was clipped by 0 bases and J by 3 bases; unmatched bases: 5. The CDR3 totals 15 residues. CDR3 loop: CASSLDFGTEETQYF. Here the CDR3 DNA reads TGTGCCAGCAGCTTGGATTTTGGGACAGAAGAGACCCAGTACTTC.

The chain recombines TRBV4-1 with TRBJ1-4; 7 bases line up with TRBD1. Germline V gives CDR1 MGHRA, CDR2 YSYEKL. The V and J ends lost 2 bases and 4 bases, in that order; junction bases with no gene match: 7. CDR3 length: 16 amino acids. The CDR3 DNA is TGCGCCAGCAGCCAATTTTACGGGACAGTTAATGAAAAACTGTTTTTT. It specifies CASSQFYGTVNEKLFF.

The sample holds one count of this clone. The V gene is TRBV2, the J gene TRBJ2-5, with D perhaps matching TRBD1 (5 bases). Germline V gene sequence: CDR1 SNHLY, CDR2 FYNNEI. V gave up 6 bases and J gave up 5 bases, with 16 bases separating them. The CDR3 has 14 residues. CDR3: CASRERGFGETQYF. CDR3 DNA: TGTGCCAGCAGGGAAAGGGGATTTGGGGAGACCCAGTACTTC.

This chain links TRBV2 with TRBJ2-3, with 9 positions matching TRBD1. The CDR3 spans 14 residues. In germline, CDR1 is SNHLY, CDR2 FYNNEI. V trimming: 2 bases; J trimming: 4 bases; junction bases outside the gene matches: 1. As DNA, the CDR3 is TGTGCCAGCAGTGAAAGGACAGGGGCAGATACGCAGTATTTT. Encoded protein: CASSERTGADTQYF.

The count of this clone is one. The gene calls are TRBV12-5 and TRBJ2-7; TRBD2 might be the D (6 bases). CDR3 length: 14 residues. The germline CDR1 and CDR2 sequences are LGHNT and FRNRAP. V lost 7 bases and J 3 bases, leaving 16 bases between the germline ends. The CDR3 loop reads CASAIDAGGYEQYF. As DNA, the CDR3 is TGTGCTAGTGCCATTGACGCCGGGGGCTACGAGCAGTACTTC.

V is TRBV5-1 and J is TRBJ2-3; TRBD2 aligns across 16 bases. This CDR3 is built from 18 residues. The V segment lost 4 bases and the J segment 2 bases; nucleotides outside the gene matches: 7. From germline, CDR1 is SGHRS and CDR2 YFSETQ. This CDR3 reads CASSKGTSGGAVTDTQYF. The CDR3 DNA reads TGCGCCAGCAGCAAAGGGACTAGCGGGGGGGCCGTCACAGATACGCAGTATTTT. Full variable domain (outside the CDR3, taken from reference TRBV5-1 and TRBJ2-3): KAGVTQTPRYLIKTRGQQVTLSCSPISGHRSVSWYQQTPGQGLQFLFEYFSETQRNKGNFPGRFSGRQFSNSRSEMNVSTLELGDSALYLCASSKGTSGGAVTDTQYFGPGTRLTVL.

DNA of the CDR3: TGTGCCAGCTCACCTAGCGGGAGCGGGGAGCTGTTTTTT. It encodes CASSPSGSGELFF. This rearrangement joins TRBV18 to TRBJ2-2; 9 bases are a match to TRBD2. CDR1 is KGHSH, CDR2 LQKENI, per germline. This CDR3 has 13 amino acids. V lost 3 bases to trimming and J lost 7 bases; unmatched junction nucleotides: 0. Combining the CDR3 with reference TRBV18 and TRBJ2-2 gives the whole variable domain NAGVMQNPRHLVRRRGQEARLRCSPMKGHSHVYWYRQLPEEGLKFMVYLQKENIIDESGMPKERFSAEFPKEGPSILRIQQVVRGDSAAYFCASSPSGSGELFFGEGSRLTVL.

V is TRBV28 and J is TRBJ2-3, with 13 bases matching TRBD2. This CDR3 region has 16 residues. CDR1 and CDR2 from the germline V gene are MDHEN and SYDVKM. The V and J ends lost 6 bases and 3 bases, in that order; junction bases with no gene match: 6. CDR3 amino acids: CASSTSGRARTDTQYF. As DNA, the CDR3 is TGTGCCAGCAGCACTAGCGGGAGGGCCAGGACAGATACGCAGTATTTT. Variable domain in full (rest from reference TRBV28 and TRBJ2-3): DVKVTQSSRYLVKRTGEKVFLECVQDMDHENMFWYRQDPGLGLRLIYFSYDVKMKEKGDIPEGYSVSREKKERFSLILESASTNQTSMYLCASSTSGRARTDTQYFGPGTRLTVL.

With respect to this clone: This sample also contains other DNA sequences that code for the same CDR3. V and J are TRBV5-4 and TRBJ1-1; D gene unclear. The CDR3 runs 13 residues. Per germline, CDR1 SGHNT and CDR2 YYREEE (reference sequence). The V end lost 2 bases, the J end lost 1 base, and 6 bases lay between the germline ends. This CDR3 reads CASSLRENTEAFF. CDR3 DNA: TGTGCCAGCAGCTTACGGGAGAACACTGAAGCTTTCTTT. Together with reference TRBV5-4 and TRBJ1-1, the CDR3 gives the full variable domain: ETGVTQSPTHLIKTRGQQVTLRCSSQSGHNTVSWYQQALGQGPQFIFQYYREEENGRGNFPPRFSGLQFPNYSSELNVNALELDDSALYLCASSLRENTEAFFGQGTRLTVV.

CDR3 loop: CATRDWEEPRNTEAFF. The CDR3 DNA reads as TGTGCCACCCGGGATTGGGAGGAGCCCAGGAACACTGAAGCTTTCTTT. J is TRBJ1-1 and V is TRBV19, with D unresolved. With 10 bases removed from V and 1 base from J, the gap between germline ends came to 22 bases. The CDR3 totals 16 residues. Germline CDR1 is LNHDA and CDR2 is SQIVND (reference sequence).

The rearrangement joins TRBV9 to TRBJ2-7; D call uncertain. Germline assignment: CDR1 SGDLS and CDR2 YYNGEE. V was pared by 0 bases and J by 7 bases, with 17 bases between. The CDR3 has 15 amino acids. The DNA for the CDR3 is TGTGCCAGCAGCGTAGAGTCGGCTCCCGCGGCAGAGCAGTACTTC. Its protein product is CASSVESAPAAEQYF.

The chain employs TRBV2 and TRBJ2-5; maybe TRBD2 (6 bases). Germline V gene sequence: CDR1 SNHLY, CDR2 FYNNEI. The CDR3 is 11 residues long. V was cut by 3 bases and J by 9 bases, with 8 bases left in between. In DNA, the CDR3 is TGTGCCAGCAGTGACACGGGGGCCCAGTACTTC. Amino acid sequence: CASSDTGAQYF.

This rearrangement joins TRBV30 to TRBJ1-6, with D maybe TRBD1 (6 bases). Germline lookup yields CDR1 GTSNPN and CDR2 SVGIG (reference sequence). The length of the CDR3 is 14 residues. With 0 bases removed from V and 8 bases from J, the gap between germline ends came to 11 bases. The CDR3 is CAWSVRTVDSPLHF. In nucleotides, the CDR3 is TGTGCCTGGAGTGTAAGGACAGTCGATTCACCCCTCCACTTT.

J is TRBJ1-3 and V is TRBV5-6; 7 positions agree with TRBD1. The germline CDR1 and CDR2 sequences are SGHDT and YYEEEE. This CDR3 is 14 amino acids long. V lost 4 bases, J lost 4 bases, and 5 bases stayed unmatched. CDR3 sequence (DNA): TGTGCCAGCAGCGTAGACAGGGCCGGAAACACCATATATTTT. Residues: CASSVDRAGNTIYF.

The sample holds one count of this clone. The chain links TRBV5-8 to TRBJ1-1; D is unresolved. Germline V gene data show CDR1 as SGHTS and CDR2 as YDEGEE. This CDR3 has 16 residues. The V end was cut by 2 bases, the J end by 1 base, with 15 bases between. The CDR3 sequence: CASSLSRGSPNTEAFF. Written as DNA, the CDR3 is TGTGCCAGCAGCTTATCGCGGGGTAGTCCGAACACTGAAGCTTTCTTT.